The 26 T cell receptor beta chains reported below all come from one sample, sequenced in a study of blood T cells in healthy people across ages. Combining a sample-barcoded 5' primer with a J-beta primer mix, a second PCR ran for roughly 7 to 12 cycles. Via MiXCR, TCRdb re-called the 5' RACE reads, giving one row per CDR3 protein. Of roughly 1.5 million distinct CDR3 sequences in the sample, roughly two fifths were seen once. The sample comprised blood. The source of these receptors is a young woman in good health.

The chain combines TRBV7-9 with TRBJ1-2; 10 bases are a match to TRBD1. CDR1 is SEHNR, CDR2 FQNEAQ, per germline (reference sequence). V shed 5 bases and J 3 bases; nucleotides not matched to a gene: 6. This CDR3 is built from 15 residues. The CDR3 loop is CASSTGTGVYYGYTF. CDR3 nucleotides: TGTGCCAGCAGCACCGGGACAGGGGTCTACTATGGCTACACCTTC.

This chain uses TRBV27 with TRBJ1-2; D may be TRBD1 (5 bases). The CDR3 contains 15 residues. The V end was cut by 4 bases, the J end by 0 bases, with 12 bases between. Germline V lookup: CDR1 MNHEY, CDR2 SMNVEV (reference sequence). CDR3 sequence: CASSSRAGTNYGYTF. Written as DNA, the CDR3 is TGTGCCAGCAGTTCGAGGGCAGGGACTAACTATGGCTACACCTTC.

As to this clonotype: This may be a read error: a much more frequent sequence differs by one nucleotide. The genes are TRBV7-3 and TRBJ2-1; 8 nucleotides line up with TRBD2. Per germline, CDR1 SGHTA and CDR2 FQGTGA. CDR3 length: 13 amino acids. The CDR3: CACSSGNYNEQFF. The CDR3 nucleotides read TGTGCCTGCAGTAGCGGGAACTACAATGAGCAGTTCTTC.

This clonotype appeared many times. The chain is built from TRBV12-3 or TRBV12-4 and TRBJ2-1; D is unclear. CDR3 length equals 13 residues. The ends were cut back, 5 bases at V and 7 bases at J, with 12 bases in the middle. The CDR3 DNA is TGTGCCAGCAGTAAACAGAGTACTAATGAGCAGTTCTTC. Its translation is CASSKQSTNEQFF.

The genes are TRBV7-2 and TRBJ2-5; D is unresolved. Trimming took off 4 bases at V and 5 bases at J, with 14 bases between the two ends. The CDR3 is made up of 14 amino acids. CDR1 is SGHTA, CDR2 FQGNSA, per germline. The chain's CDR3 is CASSSVGVGETQYF. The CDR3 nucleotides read TGTGCCAGCAGCTCCGTTGGAGTAGGCGAGACCCAGTACTTC.

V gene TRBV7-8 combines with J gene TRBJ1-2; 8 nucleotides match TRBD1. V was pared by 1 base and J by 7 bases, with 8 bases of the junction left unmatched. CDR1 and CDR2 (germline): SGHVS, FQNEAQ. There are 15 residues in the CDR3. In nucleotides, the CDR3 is TGTGCCAGCAGCTTAGGCTACAGGGGGTCCGGTGGCTACACCTTC. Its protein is CASSLGYRGSGGYTF.

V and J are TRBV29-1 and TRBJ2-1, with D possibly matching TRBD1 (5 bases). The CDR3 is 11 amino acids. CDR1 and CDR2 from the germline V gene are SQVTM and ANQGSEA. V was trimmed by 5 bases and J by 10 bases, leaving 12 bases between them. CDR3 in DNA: TGCAGCGTTTATAGACAGACGGAGCAGTTCTTC. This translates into CSVYRQTEQFF.

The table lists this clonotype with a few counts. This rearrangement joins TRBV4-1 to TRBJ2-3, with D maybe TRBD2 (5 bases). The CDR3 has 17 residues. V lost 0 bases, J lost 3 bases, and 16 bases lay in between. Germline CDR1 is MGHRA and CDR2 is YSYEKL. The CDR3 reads CASSQESRVQTTDTQYF. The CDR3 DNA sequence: TGCGCCAGCAGCCAAGAGTCGCGGGTGCAAACGACAGATACGCAGTATTTT.

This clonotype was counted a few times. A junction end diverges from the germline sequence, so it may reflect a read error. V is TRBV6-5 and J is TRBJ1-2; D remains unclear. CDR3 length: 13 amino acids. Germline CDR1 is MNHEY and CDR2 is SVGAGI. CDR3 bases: TGTGCCAGCAGTTCCGGGCCCTCCTATCGCTACACCTTC. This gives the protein CASSSGPSYRYTF.

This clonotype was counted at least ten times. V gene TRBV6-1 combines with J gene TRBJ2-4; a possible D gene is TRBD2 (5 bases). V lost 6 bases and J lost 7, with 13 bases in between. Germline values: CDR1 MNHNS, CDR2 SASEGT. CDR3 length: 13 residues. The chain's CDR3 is CASRLREKNIQYF. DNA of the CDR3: TGTGCCAGCAGGTTAAGGGAGAAGAACATTCAGTACTTC.

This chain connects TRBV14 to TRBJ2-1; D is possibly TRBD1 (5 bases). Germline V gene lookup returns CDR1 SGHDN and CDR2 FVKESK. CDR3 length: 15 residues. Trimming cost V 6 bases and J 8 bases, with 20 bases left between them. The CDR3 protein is CASSPLGAQVYEQFF. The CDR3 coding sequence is TGTGCCAGCAGTCCTCTTGGGGCGCAAGTCTATGAGCAGTTCTTC.

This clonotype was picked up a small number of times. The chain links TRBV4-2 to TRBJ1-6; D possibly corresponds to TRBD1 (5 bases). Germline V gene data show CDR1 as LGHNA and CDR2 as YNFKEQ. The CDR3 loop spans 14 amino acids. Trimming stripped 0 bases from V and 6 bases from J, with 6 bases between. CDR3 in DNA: TGTGCCAGCAGCCAAGACCAGGGTAATTCACCCCTCCACTTT. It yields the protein CASSQDQGNSPLHF.

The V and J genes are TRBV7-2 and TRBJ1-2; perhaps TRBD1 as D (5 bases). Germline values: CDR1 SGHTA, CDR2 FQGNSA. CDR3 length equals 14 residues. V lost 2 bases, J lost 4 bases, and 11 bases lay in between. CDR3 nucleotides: TGTGCCAGCAGCTTAAGGGGCAGGATCTATGGCTACACCTTC. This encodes CASSLRGRIYGYTF.

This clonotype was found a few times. This CDR3 is CSEAGSYNEQFF. The DNA for the CDR3 is TGCAGTGAGGCGGGGTCCTACAATGAGCAGTTCTTC. V and J are TRBV20-1 and TRBJ2-1; TRBD2 might be the D (6 bases). The germline gives CDR1 DFQATT, CDR2 SNEGSKA (reference sequence). This CDR3 has 12 residues. V was shortened by 7 bases and J by 1 base, with 8 bases between the two germline ends.

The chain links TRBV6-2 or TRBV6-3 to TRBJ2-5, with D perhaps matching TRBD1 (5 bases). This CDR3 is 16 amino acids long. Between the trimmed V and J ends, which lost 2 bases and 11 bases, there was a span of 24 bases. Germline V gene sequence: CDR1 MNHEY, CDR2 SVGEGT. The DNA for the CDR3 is TGTGCCAGCAGTTACGGGGCACAGCGAGTCTGGCATGAGCAGTACTTC. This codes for CASSYGAQRVWHEQYF.

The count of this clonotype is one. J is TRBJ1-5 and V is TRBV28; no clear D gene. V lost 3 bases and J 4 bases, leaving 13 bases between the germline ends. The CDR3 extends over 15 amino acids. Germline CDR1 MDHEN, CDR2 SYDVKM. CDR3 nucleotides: TGTGCCAGCAGTTTTTTTCGGCAGGATAATCAGCCCCAGCATTTT. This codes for CASSFFRQDNQPQHF.

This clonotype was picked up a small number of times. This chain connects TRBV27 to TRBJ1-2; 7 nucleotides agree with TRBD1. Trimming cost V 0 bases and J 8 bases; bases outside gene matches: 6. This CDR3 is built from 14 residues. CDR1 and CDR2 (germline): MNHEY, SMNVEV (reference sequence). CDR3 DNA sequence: TGTGCCAGCAGTTTATCCCAGGGGGTCTTGGGCTACACCTTC. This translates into CASSLSQGVLGYTF.

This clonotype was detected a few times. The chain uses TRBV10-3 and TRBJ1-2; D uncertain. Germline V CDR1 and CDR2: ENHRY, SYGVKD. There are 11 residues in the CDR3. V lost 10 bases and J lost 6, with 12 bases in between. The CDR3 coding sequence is TGTGCCACCGCTGAAGGGCATGGCTACACCTTC. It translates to CATAEGHGYTF.

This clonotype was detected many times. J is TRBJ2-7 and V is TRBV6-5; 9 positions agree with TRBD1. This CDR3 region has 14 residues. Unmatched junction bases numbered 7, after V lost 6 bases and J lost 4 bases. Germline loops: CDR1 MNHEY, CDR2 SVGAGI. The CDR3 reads CASSGTGFSYEQYF. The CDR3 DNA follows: TGTGCCAGCAGCGGGACAGGGTTCTCGTACGAGCAGTACTTC.

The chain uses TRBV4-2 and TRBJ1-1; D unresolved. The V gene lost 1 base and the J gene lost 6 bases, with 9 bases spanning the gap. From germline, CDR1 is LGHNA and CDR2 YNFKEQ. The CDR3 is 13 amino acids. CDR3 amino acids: CASSQVGSPEAFF. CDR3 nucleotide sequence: TGTGCCAGCAGCCAAGTTGGGAGTCCTGAAGCTTTCTTT.

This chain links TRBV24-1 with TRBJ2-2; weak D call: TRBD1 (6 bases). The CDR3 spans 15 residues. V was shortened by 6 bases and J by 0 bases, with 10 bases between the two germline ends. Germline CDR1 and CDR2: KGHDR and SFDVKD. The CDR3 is CATSPGTSNTGELFF. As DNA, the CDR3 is TGTGCCACCAGTCCAGGGACATCGAACACCGGGGAGCTGTTTTTT.

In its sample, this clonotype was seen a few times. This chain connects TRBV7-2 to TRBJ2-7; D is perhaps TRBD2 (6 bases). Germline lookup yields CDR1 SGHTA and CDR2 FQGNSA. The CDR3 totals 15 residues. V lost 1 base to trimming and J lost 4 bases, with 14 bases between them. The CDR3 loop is CASSLVAVNAYEQYF. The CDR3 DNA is TGTGCCAGCAGCTTAGTAGCGGTAAACGCGTACGAGCAGTACTTC. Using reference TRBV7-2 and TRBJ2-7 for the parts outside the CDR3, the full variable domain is GAGVSQSPSNKVTEKGKDVELRCDPISGHTALYWYRQSLGQGLEFLIYFQGNSAPDKSGLPSDRFSAERTGGSVSTLTIQRTQQEDSAVYLCASSLVAVNAYEQYFGPGTRLTVT.

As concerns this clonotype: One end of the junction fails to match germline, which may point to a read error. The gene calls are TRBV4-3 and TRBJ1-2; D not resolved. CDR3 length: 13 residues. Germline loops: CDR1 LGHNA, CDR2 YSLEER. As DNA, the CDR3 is TGCGCCAGCAGCCAAGGAGCCAGCCACTCGAGCCCCTTC. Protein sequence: CASSQGASHSSPF.

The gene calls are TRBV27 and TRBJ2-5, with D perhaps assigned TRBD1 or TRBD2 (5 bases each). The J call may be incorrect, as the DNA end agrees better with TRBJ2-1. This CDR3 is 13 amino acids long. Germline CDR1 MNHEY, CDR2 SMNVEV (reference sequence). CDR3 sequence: CASSLLGVETQFF. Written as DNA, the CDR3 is TGTGCCAGCAGTTTATTGGGGGTAGAGACCCAGTTCTTC.

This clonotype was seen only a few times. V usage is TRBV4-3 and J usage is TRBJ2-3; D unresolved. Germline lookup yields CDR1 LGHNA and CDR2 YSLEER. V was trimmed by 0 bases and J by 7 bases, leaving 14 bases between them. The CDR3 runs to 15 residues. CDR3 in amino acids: CASSQEQVASHTQYF. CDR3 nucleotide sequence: TGCGCCAGCAGCCAAGAGCAGGTCGCTAGTCATACGCAGTATTTT.

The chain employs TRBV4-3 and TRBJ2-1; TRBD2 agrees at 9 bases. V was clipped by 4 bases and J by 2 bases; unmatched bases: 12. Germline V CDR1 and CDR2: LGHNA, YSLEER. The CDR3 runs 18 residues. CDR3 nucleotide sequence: TGCGCCAGCAGCCTCACGGCGGGGGGGCTAGGCGCCTACAATGAGCAGTTCTTC. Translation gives CASSLTAGGLGAYNEQFF.